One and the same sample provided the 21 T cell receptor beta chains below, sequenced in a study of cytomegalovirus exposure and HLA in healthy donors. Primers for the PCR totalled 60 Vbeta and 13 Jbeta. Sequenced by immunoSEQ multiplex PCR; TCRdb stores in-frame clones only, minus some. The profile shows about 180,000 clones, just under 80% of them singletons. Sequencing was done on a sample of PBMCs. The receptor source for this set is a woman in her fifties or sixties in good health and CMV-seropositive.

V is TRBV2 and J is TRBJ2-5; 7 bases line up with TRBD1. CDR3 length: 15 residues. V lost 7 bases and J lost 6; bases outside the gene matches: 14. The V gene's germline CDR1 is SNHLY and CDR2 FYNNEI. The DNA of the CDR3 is TGTGCCAGCACCAGAGAGACAGGGACGGAACAGACCCAGTACTTC. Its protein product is CASTRETGTEQTQYF.

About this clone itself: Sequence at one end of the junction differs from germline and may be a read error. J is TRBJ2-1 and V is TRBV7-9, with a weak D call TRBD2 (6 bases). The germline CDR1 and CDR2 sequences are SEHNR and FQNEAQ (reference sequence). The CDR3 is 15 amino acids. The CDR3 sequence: CSSSLVAADYNEQFF. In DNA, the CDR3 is TGTTCCAGCAGCTTAGTAGCGGCCGACTACAATGAGCAGTTCTTC.

The CDR3 sequence is CATTLDLSGEAFF. In nucleotides, the CDR3 is TGTGCCACTACATTAGACTTGAGTGGTGAAGCTTTCTTT. V gene TRBV10-3 combines with J gene TRBJ1-1, with no clear D. CDR3 size: 13 residues. The V gene's germline CDR1 is ENHRY and CDR2 SYGVKD. The V gene lost 10 bases and the J gene lost 7 bases, with 19 bases spanning the gap.

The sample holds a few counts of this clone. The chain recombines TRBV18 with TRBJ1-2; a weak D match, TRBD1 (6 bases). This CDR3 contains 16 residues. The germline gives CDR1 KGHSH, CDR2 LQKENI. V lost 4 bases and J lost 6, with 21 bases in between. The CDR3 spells CASSQGGPAGRNGYTF. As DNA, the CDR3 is TGTGCCAGCTCACAAGGGGGTCCCGCAGGGCGCAATGGCTACACCTTC.

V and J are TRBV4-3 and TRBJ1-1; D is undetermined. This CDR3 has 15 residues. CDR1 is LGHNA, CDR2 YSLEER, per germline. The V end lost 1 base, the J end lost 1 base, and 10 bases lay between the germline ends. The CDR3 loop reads CASSQGRRGNTEAFF. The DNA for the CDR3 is TGCGCCAGCAGCCAAGGCCGGCGGGGGAACACTGAAGCTTTCTTT.

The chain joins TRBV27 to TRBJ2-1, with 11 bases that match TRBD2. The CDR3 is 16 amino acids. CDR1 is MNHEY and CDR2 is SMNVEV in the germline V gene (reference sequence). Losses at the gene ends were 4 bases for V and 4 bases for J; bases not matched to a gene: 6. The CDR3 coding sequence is TGTGCCAGCAGTTCTCGACTAGCGGGACCTTACAATGAGCAGTTCTTC. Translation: CASSSRLAGPYNEQFF.

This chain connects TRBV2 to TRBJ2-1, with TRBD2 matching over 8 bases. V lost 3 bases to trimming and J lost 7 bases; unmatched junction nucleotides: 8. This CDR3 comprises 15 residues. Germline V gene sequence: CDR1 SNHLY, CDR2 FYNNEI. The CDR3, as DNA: TGTGCCAGCAGTGAGATGGCGGGAGGTGGGAATGAGCAGTTCTTC. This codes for CASSEMAGGGNEQFF.

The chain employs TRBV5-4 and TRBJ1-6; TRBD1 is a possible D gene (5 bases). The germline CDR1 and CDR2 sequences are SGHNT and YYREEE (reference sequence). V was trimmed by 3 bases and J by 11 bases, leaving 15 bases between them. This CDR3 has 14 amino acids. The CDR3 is CASSSDIAGTPLHF. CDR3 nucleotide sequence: TGTGCCAGCAGCTCGGACATAGCGGGGACACCCCTCCACTTT.

DNA of the CDR3: TGTGCCAGCAGTTTGGCCGGGACAGGGGGCTTCGACTATGGCTACACCTTC. As protein: CASSLAGTGGFDYGYTF. The chain employs TRBV28 and TRBJ1-2; 12 bases align to TRBD1. The germline CDR1 and CDR2 sequences are MDHEN and SYDVKM. J lost 3 bases, V lost 3 bases, and 8 bases had no gene match. The CDR3 is 17 residues long.

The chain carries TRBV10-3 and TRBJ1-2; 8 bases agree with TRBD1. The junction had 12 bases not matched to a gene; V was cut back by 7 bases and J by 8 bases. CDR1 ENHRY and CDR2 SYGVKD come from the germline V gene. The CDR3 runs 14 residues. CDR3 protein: CAITARSGGAGYTF. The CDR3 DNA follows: TGTGCCATCACAGCAAGGTCAGGGGGCGCGGGCTACACCTTC.

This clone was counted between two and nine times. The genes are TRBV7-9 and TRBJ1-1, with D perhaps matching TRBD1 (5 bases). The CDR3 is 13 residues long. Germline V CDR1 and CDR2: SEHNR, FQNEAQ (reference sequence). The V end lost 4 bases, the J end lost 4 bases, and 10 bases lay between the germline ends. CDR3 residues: CASSSDSSTEAFF. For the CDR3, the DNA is TGTGCCAGCAGCTCAGACAGTTCCACTGAAGCTTTCTTT.

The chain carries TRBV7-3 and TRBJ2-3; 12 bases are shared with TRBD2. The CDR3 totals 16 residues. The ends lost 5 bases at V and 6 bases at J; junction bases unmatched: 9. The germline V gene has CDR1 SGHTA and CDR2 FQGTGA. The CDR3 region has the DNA TGTGCCAGCAGCGTAGAACTAGCGGGAGGAAGGGATACGCAGTATTTT. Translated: CASSVELAGGRDTQYF. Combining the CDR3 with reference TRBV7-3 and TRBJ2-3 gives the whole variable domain GAGVSQTPSNKVTEKGKYVELRCDPISGHTALYWYRQSLGQGPEFLIYFQGTGAADDSGLPNDRFFAVRPEGSVSTLKIQRTERGDSAVYLCASSVELAGGRDTQYFGPGTRLTVL.

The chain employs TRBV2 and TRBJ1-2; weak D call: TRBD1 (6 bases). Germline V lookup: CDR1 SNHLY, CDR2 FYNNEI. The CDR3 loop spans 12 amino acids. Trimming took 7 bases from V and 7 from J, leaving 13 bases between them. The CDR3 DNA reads TGTGCCAGCATGTGGGCAGGGGCTGGCTACACCTTC. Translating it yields CASMWAGAGYTF.

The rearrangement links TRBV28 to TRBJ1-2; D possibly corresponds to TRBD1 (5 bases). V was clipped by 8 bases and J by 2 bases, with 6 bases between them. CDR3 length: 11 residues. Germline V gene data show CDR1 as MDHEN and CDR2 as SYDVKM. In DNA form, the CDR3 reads TGTGCCAGCGGGGGGAACTATGGCTACACCTTC. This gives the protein CASGGNYGYTF.

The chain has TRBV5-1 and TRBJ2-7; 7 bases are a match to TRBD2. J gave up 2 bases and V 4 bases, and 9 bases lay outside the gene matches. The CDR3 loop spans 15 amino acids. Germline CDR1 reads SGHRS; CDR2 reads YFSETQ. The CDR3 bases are TGCGCCAGCAGCGATGGGGGGGACGGGACCTACGAGCAGTACTTC. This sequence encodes CASSDGGDGTYEQYF.

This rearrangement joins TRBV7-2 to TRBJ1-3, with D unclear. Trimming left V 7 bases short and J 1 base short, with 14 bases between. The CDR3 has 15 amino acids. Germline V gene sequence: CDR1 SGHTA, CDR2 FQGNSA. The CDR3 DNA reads TGTGCCAGCAAAAACCAGAGGGAGTCTGGAAACACCATATATTTT. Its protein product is CASKNQRESGNTIYF.

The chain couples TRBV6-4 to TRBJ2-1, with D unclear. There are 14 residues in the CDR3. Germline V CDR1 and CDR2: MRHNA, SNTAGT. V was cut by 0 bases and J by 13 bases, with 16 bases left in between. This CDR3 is CASSDSTDIGYQFF. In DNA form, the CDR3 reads TGTGCCAGCAGTGACTCTACCGACATTGGGTATCAGTTCTTC.

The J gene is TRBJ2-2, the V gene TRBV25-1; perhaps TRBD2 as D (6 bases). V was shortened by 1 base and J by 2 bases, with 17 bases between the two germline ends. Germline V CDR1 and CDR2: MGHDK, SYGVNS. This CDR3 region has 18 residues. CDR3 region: CASSEFPRAGSNTGELFF. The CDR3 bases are TGTGCCAGCAGTGAATTCCCCCGAGCGGGTAGTAACACCGGGGAGCTGTTTTTT.

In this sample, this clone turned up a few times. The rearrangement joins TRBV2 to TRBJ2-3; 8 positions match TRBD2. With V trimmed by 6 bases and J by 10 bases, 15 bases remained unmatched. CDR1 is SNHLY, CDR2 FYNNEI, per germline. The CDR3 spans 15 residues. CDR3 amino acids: CASRGGTSQVGAQYF. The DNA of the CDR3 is TGTGCCAGCAGGGGAGGGACTAGTCAAGTCGGGGCGCAGTATTTT. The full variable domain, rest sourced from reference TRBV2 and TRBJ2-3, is EPEVTQTPSHQVTQMGQEVILRCVPISNHLYFYWYRQILGQKVEFLVSFYNNEISEKSEIFDDQFSVERPDGSNFTLKIRSTKLEDSAMYFCASRGGTSQVGAQYFGPGTRLTVL.

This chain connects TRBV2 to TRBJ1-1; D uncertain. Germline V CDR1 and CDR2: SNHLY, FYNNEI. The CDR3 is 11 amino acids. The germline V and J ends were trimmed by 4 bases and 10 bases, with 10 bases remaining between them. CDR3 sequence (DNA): TGTGCCAGCAGTGTGTGGGCAGGAGCTTTCTTT. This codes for CASSVWAGAFF.

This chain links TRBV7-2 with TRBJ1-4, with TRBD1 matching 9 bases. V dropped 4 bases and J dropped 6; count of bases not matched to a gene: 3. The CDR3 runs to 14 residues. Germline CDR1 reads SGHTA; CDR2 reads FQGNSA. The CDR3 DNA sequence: TGTGCCAGCAGCTCACAGGGGGCTGATGAAAAACTGTTTTTT. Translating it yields CASSSQGADEKLFF.